This T cell receptor (beta chain) comes out of a study of CD8+ T cells in alopecia areata. The study team obtained lesional scalp punch biopsies and peripheral blood from alopecia areata patients. Study outcomes and limitations: Scalp data also include sequences from resident alphabeta T cells of normal skin.

On this clone: The antigen is undetermined.

RNA was extracted and reverse transcribed into cDNA as the sequencing template. Assay used: immunoSEQ multiplex PCR; TCRdb lists only in-frame clones, some missing. The table shows fewer than 200,000 clones, with 67% occurring only once. Germline V CDR1 and CDR2: GTSNPN, SVGIG (reference sequence). Trimming pared 5 bases from V and 1 base from J, leaving 9 bases between. This CDR3 has 13 residues. This sequence joins TRBV30 and TRBJ1-5; weak D call: TRBD1 (5 bases). This sample comprised CD8+ T cells sorted from blood, obtained at week 0. The clonotype comes from a human donor with alopecia areata. The DNA for the CDR3 is TGTGCCTGGCGGGACGGAAGCAATCAGCCCCAGCATTTT. Residues: CAWRDGSNQPQHF.